Detailed here is one T cell receptor beta chain. This specimen comes from a study of response to subunit inactivated influenza vaccine. Deletions cut 4 bases from V and 0 bases from J, with 16 bases between. The CDR3 loop spans 16 amino acids. The V gene's germline CDR1 is SEHNR and CDR2 FQNEAQ (reference sequence). Using its own MiXCR run on the RT-PCR reads, TCRdb lists one record per CDR3 protein. This table has under 950,000 distinct CDR3 sequences, 21% appearing once. The sequences come from PBMCs from blood, collected 5 days after vaccination. The receptor was isolated from a man between 50 and 59 years old who received an inactivated influenza vaccine. This chain joins TRBV7-9 and TRBJ2-7, with TRBD1 as a possible D gene (5 bases). The CDR3: CASSSRQNINSYEQYF. CDR3 sequence (DNA): TGTGCCAGCAGCTCCCGACAGAACATAAACTCCTACGAGCAGTACTTC.